This is a list of T cell receptor beta chains from one sample in a study of a mutant IDH1 vaccine in newly diagnosed glioma. Their target antigens are unknown. Profiling relied on immunoSEQ multiplex PCR, and the TCRdb table lists in-frame clones only, not all of them. The sample consists of tens of thousands of clones, 75% to 80% of them appearing once. The sequencing used PBMCs, collected from a glioma patient whose treatment included an IDH1 peptide vaccine. The receptors were sampled from a man aged 35 to 55 with glioma. Each CDR3 is given with its conserved first and last residue. The D gene is left open where the match is weak. Clone size appears in some rows only: once, few, many, or a class for an expanded clone.

D gene	V gene	J gene	clone size	CDR3 DNA	CDR3 protein
TRBD1	TRBV7-9	TRBJ2-3	.	TGTGCAGGACAGGTCACAGATACGCAGTATTTT	CAGQVTDTQYF
TRBD2	TRBV10-3	TRBJ2-7	.	TGTGCCATCAGTGGTAGCGGGGGGCTAGGCGAGCAGTACTTC	CAISGSGGLGEQYF
.	TRBV19	TRBJ2-7	.	TGTGCCAGTAGCCGGGACGCAACCTACGAGCAGTACTTC	CASSRDATYEQYF
.	TRBV6-5	TRBJ2-7	.	TGTGCCAGCAGTTATTCCGGCAGGGCTCGATCCTACGAGCAGTACTTC	CASSYSGRARSYEQYF
.	TRBV6-1	TRBJ2-7	.	TGTGCCAGCAGCGACGGCAGGCCCCCCTACGAGCAGTACTTC	CASSDGRPPYEQYF
.	TRBV2	TRBJ2-3	.	TGTGCCAGCAGTGATTTTGGGGTCACAGATACGCAGTATTTT	CASSDFGVTDTQYF
.	TRBV5-4	TRBJ1-2	.	TGTGCCAGCAGCTTGCAGGGGTTCTACACCTTC	CASSLQGFYTF
.	TRBV7-9	TRBJ1-6	.	TGTGCCAGCAGCTTAGCAGCCAATTCACCCCTCCACTTT	CASSLAANSPLHF
.	TRBV18	TRBJ1-5	.	TGTGCCAGCTCCCCCCAGGCAGGCGATCAGCCCCAGCATTTT	CASSPQAGDQPQHF
.	TRBV6-1	TRBJ2-4	once	TGTGCCAGCAGTGAAGTCGAAGGGCAGTACTTC	CASSEVEGQYF
TRBD1	TRBV7-6	TRBJ1-3	few	TGTGCCAGCAGCTCGAGCCGGGACAGGGACAGAAACACCATATATTTT	CASSSSRDRDRNTIYF
TRBD1	TRBV10-2	TRBJ1-5	.	TGCGCCAGCAGCTCCGGGACAGGGTTCCAGCCCCAGCATTTT	CASSSGTGFQPQHF
TRBD1	TRBV30	TRBJ1-4	once	TGTGCCTGGAGTCGACGACAGGGAATGAGCGAAAAACTGTTTTTT	CAWSRRQGMSEKLFF
.	TRBV7-9	TRBJ2-7	.	TGTGCCAGCAGCTTACAGGGGTCCTTGACCGAGCAGTACTTC	CASSLQGSLTEQYF
.	TRBV5-5	TRBJ1-1	.	TGTGCCAGCAGCCAGACGCGGCAGCGCGCTTCGAACACTGAAGCTTTCTTT	CASSQTRQRASNTEAFF
TRBD1	TRBV4-2	TRBJ1-3	.	TGTGCCAGCAGCCAACTGGACAGGGGGACTGGAAACACCATATATTTT	CASSQLDRGTGNTIYF
.	TRBV6-5	TRBJ2-2	.	TGTGCCAGCAGTTATGGCAGGGTGGCCGGGGAGCTGTTTTTT	CASSYGRVAGELFF
.	TRBV5-6	TRBJ1-2	.	TGTGCCAGCCACACACCCCCGGGGCAGTATGGCTACACCTTC	CASHTPPGQYGYTF
.	TRBV2	TRBJ2-5	.	TGTGCCAGCAGTGAAATAGGGGTCAAAGAGACCCAGTACTTC	CASSEIGVKETQYF
.	TRBV11-2	TRBJ1-3	.	TGTGCCAGCAGCTTTGAGTCTGGAAACACCATATATTTT	CASSFESGNTIYF
TRBD1	TRBV10-2	TRBJ2-5	.	TGCGCCAGCAGTGGCGGCAGGGGGCTCGTGGAGACCCAGTACTTC	CASSGGRGLVETQYF
.	TRBV2	TRBJ1-3	.	TGTGCCAGCAGTGATGGGCAGTACTCTGGAAACACCATATATTTT	CASSDGQYSGNTIYF
.	TRBV29-1	TRBJ1-1	.	TGCAGCGTTGAGGGGAGAATGAACACTGAAGCTTTCTTT	CSVEGRMNTEAFF
.	TRBV5-6	TRBJ1-1	few	TGTGCCAGCAGCTTGCGAACTAATGACATCCAGAACACTGAAGCTTTCTTT	CASSLRTNDIQNTEAFF
TRBD1	TRBV19	TRBJ2-5	.	TGTGCCAGTCGGGACAGGACAGGAGGACAAGAGACCCAGTACTTC	CASRDRTGGQETQYF
.	TRBV6-5	TRBJ2-5	.	TGTGCCAGCAGCACGCAGAGGATCGTGGAGACCCAGTACTTC	CASSTQRIVETQYF
TRBD1	TRBV10-1	TRBJ2-1	.	TGCGCCAGAGACCTATACGGGACAGGGGGGGATGAGCAGTTCTTC	CARDLYGTGGDEQFF
.	TRBV19	TRBJ1-2	once	TGTGCCAGTAGTCTGGGAAATACAGATGGCTACACCTTC	CASSLGNTDGYTF
.	TRBV5-5	TRBJ1-3	.	TGTGCCAGCGCCGGGCTCTCTGGAAACACCATATATTTT	CASAGLSGNTIYF
TRBD1	TRBV6-6	TRBJ1-2	.	TGTGCCAGCAGTTCTGGAGGGGGCAGGTATGGCTACACCTTC	CASSSGGGRYGYTF
TRBD1	TRBV5-8	TRBJ1-1	.	TGTGCCAGCAGCTTGTATCAGGGGGCTGCCCCTGAAGCTTTCTTT	CASSLYQGAAPEAFF
TRBD1	TRBV10-3	TRBJ1-1	.	TGTGCCATCAGTGGATCAAAGGGGGCGCGCTCCAACACTGAAGCTTTCTTT	CAISGSKGARSNTEAFF
TRBD1	TRBV5-1	TRBJ2-1	.	TGCGCCAGCAGCCCGGGACAGAGCTACAATGAGCAGTTCTTC	CASSPGQSYNEQFF
.	TRBV5-1	TRBJ2-6	.	TGCGCCAGCAGTGAGGGCCCCGCTGGGGCCAACGTCCTGACTTTC	CASSEGPAGANVLTF
.	TRBV4-2	TRBJ2-2	few	TGTGCCAGCAGCCAAGATCCGGGAATGGGGGAGCTGTTTTTT	CASSQDPGMGELFF
.	TRBV25-1	TRBJ2-1	.	TGTGCCAGCAGTGAATTAAGGGCAGGGTGGTACAATGAGCAGTTCTTC	CASSELRAGWYNEQFF
TRBD1	TRBV7-9	TRBJ2-5	.	TGTGCCAGCAGCAAATACCGGGACAGGGTAGAGACCCAGTACTTC	CASSKYRDRVETQYF
.	TRBV19	TRBJ2-7	.	TGTGCCAGTAGTATCCCACGCAGTCTAGGCCACGAGCAGTACTTC	CASSIPRSLGHEQYF
TRBD1	TRBV18	TRBJ2-3	.	TGTGCCAGCTCACTACAGGGGGCAGCAGATACGCAGTATTTT	CASSLQGAADTQYF
TRBD1	TRBV5-1	TRBJ2-2	.	TGCGCCAGCAGCTTTGGGAGACAGGGGAACTCTCGGGAGCTGTTTTTT	CASSFGRQGNSRELFF
.	TRBV29-1	TRBJ2-1	.	TGCAGCGTCGAACGGGGGCGCGCTTACAATGAGCAGTTCTTC	CSVERGRAYNEQFF
.	TRBV2	TRBJ1-2	.	TGTGCCAGCAGTCCTCTACTCGGCTACACCTTC	CASSPLLGYTF